This TCR beta chain originates from a study of Graves' ophthalmopathy and Graves' hyperthyroidism. Study-wide results and limits: The majority of expanded thyroid clonotypes above 0.001 frequency also occurred in blood.

Amplifying from RNA transcripts, the study obtained TCR beta CDR3 regions. RT-PCR was first run with HTBI primers, then multiplex PCR in a second round. One entry per CDR3 protein, called by TCRdb with MiXCR from the multiplex PCR reads. The sample shows roughly 220,000 distinct CDR3 sequences, around 42% of them seen only once. Trimming removed 4 bases from V and 0 bases from J; junction bases left unmatched: 6. This CDR3 comprises 16 residues. The germline V gene encodes CDR1 MNHEY and CDR2 SVGAGI. About this clonotype itself: Its antigen remains unidentified.

Fresh peripheral blood (over 9.5 ml) yielded the PBMCs. Sequences were obtained from peripheral blood. This receptor was identified in an adult man with Graves' ophthalmopathy. V and J are TRBV6-5 and TRBJ1-5, with 7 bases that match TRBD1. For the CDR3, the DNA is TGTGCCAGCAGTTGGCCGGGACAGACTAGCAATCAGCCCCAGCATTTT. Translating it yields CASSWPGQTSNQPQHF.